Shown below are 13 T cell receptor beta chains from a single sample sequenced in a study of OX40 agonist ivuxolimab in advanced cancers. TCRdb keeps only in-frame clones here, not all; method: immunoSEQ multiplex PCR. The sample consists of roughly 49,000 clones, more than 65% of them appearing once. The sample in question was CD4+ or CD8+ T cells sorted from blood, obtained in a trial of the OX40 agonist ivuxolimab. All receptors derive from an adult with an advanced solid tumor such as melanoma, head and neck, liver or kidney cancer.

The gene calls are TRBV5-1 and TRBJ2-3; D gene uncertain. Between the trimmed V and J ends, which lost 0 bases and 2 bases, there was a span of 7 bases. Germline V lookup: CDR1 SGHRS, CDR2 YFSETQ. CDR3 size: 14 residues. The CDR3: CASSLGSNTDTQYF. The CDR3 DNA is TGCGCCAGCAGCTTGGGCTCGAACACAGATACGCAGTATTTT.

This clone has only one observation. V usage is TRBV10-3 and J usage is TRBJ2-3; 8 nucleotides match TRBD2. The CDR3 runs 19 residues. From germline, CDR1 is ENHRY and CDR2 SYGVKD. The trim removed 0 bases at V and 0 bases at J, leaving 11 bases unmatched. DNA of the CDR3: TGTGCCATCAGTGAGTCGAGGAGCGGGGGTTCAACTAGCACAGATACGCAGTATTTT. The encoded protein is CAISESRSGGSTSTDTQYF.

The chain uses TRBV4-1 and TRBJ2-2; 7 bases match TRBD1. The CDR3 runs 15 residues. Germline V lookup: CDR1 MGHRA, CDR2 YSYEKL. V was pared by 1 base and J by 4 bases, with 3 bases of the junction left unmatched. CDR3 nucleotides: TGCGCCAGCAGCCAAGCAGACAGGGCCACCGGGGAGCTGTTTTTT. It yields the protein CASSQADRATGELFF.

The CDR3 protein is CASSLDLLAGWGGELFF. The CDR3 bases are TGTGCCAGCAGCTTAGACCTACTAGCGGGGTGGGGCGGGGAGCTGTTTTTT. The chain employs TRBV11-2 and TRBJ2-2; the match to TRBD2 covers 10 bases. The J segment lost 7 bases and the V segment lost 0 bases, leaving 8 bases of the junction unmatched. The germline V gene encodes CDR1 SGHAT and CDR2 FQNNGV. The CDR3 length is 17 residues.

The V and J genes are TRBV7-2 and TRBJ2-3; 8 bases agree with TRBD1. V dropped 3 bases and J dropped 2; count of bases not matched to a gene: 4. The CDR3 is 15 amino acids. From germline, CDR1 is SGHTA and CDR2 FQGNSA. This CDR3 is CASSFGTGNTDTQYF. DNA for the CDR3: TGTGCCAGCAGCTTTGGGACAGGTAACACAGATACGCAGTATTTT.

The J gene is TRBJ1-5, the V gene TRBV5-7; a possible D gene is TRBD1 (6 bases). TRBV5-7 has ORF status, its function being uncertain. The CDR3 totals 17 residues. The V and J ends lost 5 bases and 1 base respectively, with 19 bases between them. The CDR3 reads CASRSTGSHESNQPQHF. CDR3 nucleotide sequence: TGTGCCAGCAGATCCACAGGGAGCCACGAGAGCAATCAGCCCCAGCATTTT.

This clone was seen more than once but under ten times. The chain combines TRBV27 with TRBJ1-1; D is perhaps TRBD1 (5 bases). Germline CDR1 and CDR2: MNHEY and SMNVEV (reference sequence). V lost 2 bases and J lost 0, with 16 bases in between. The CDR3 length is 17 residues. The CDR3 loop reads CASSLGYSPGMNTEAFF. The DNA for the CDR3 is TGTGCCAGCAGTTTAGGATATAGCCCAGGGATGAACACTGAAGCTTTCTTT.

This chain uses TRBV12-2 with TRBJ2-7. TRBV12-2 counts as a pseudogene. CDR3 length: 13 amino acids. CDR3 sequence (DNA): TGTGCAAGTCGCCCCGGACGGATCTACGAGCAGTACTTC. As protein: CASRPGRIYEQYF.

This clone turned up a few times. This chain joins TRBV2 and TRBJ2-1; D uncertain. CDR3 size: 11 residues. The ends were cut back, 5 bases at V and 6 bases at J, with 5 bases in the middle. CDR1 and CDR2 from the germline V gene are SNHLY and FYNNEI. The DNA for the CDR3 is TGTGCCAGCAGTTCGGGCAATGAGCAGTTCTTC. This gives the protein CASSSGNEQFF.

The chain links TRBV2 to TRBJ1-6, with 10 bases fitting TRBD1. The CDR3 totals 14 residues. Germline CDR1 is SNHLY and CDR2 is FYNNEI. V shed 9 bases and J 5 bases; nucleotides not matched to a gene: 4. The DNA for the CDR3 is TGTGCCAGAAGACAGGGGGCCCATAATTCACCCCTCCACTTT. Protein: CARRQGAHNSPLHF.

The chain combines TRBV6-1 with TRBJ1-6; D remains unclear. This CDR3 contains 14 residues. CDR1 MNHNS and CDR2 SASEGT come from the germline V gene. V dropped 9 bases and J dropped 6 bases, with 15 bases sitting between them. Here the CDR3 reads CASSSRGRNSPLHF. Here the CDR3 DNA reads TGTGCCAGTTCTTCCCGTGGGCGTAATTCACCCCTCCACTTT.

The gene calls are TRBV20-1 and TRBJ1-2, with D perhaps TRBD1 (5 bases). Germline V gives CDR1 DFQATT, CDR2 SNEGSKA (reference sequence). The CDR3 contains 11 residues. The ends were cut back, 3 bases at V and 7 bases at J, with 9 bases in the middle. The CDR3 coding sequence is TGCAGTGCTAGTGAGGGGTTTGGCTACACCTTC. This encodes CSASEGFGYTF.

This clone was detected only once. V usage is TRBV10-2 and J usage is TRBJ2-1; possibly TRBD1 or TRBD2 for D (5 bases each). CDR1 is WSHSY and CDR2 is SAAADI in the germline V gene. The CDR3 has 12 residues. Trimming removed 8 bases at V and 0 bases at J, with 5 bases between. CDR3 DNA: TGCGCCAGCGGGGGCTCCTACAATGAGCAGTTCTTC. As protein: CASGGSYNEQFF.